These T cell receptor beta chains were read from a single sample in a study of blood T cells in healthy people across ages. MiXCR, run by TCRdb on the 5' RACE reads, gives a single entry per CDR3 protein. The data hold around 1,900,000 distinct CDR3 sequences, with around 42% observed a single time. Sequencing used blood. The receptors here all came from a human donor in good health. Each CDR3 is given with its conserved first and last residue. The order of the fields is D gene, clone size, V gene, CDR3 length, J gene, CDR3 protein, CDR3 DNA. The D gene is left open where the match is weak. Rows give clone size only sometimes, using once, few, many, or a class for an expanded clone.

D gene: NA; clone size: few; V gene: TRBV7-2; CDR3 length: 16; J gene: TRBJ2-4; CDR3 protein: CASSLGGVVGRREQYF; CDR3 DNA: TGTGCCAGCAGCTTAGGTGGAGTAGTCGGACGTAGGGAGCAGTACTTC
D gene: NA; clone size: NA; V gene: TRBV5-6; CDR3 length: 14; J gene: TRBJ1-2; CDR3 protein: CTSSLGQLPWGYTF; CDR3 DNA: TGTACCAGCAGCTTGGGGCAGCTACCCTGGGGCTACACCTTC
D gene: NA; clone size: NA; V gene: TRBV7-6; CDR3 length: 16; J gene: TRBJ1-3; CDR3 protein: CASSSTAGLSGNTIYF; CDR3 DNA: TGTGCCAGCAGCTCGACTGCAGGACTCTCTGGAAACACCATATATTTT
D gene: NA; clone size: NA; V gene: TRBV20-1; CDR3 length: 16; J gene: TRBJ2-4; CDR3 protein: CSARDPRGGRENIQYF; CDR3 DNA: TGCAGTGCTAGAGATCCCAGGGGGGGGCGTGAAAACATTCAGTACTTC
D gene: NA; clone size: NA; V gene: TRBV15; CDR3 length: 15; J gene: TRBJ2-7; CDR3 protein: CATSREVPGFYEQYF; CDR3 DNA: TGTGCCACCAGCAGAGAGGTCCCGGGGTTTTACGAGCAGTACTTC
D gene: NA; clone size: NA; V gene: TRBV27; CDR3 length: 14; J gene: TRBJ2-7; CDR3 protein: CASSPGMFSYEQYF; CDR3 DNA: TGTGCCAGCAGTCCTGGCATGTTCTCCTACGAGCAGTACTTC
D gene: TRBD2; clone size: NA; V gene: TRBV7-2; CDR3 length: 18; J gene: TRBJ2-2; CDR3 protein: CASSDRNRGVVVTGELFF; CDR3 DNA: TGTGCCAGCAGTGACAGAAACCGGGGGGTTGTAGTCACCGGGGAGCTGTTTTTT
D gene: TRBD1; clone size: NA; V gene: TRBV2; CDR3 length: 13; J gene: TRBJ2-1; CDR3 protein: CATTGRTYNEQFF; CDR3 DNA: TGTGCCACGACAGGGAGAACCTACAATGAGCAGTTCTTC
D gene: TRBD1; clone size: NA; V gene: TRBV5-1; CDR3 length: 15; J gene: TRBJ2-2; CDR3 protein: CASSLIQGATGELFF; CDR3 DNA: TGCGCCAGCAGCTTGATACAGGGGGCAACCGGGGAGCTGTTTTTT
D gene: TRBD2; clone size: NA; V gene: TRBV18; CDR3 length: 16; J gene: TRBJ2-3; CDR3 protein: CASSPKSTGGTDTQYF; CDR3 DNA: TGTGCCAGCTCACCAAAGTCAACGGGGGGGACAGATACGCAGTATTTT
D gene: NA; clone size: few; V gene: TRBV2; CDR3 length: 12; J gene: TRBJ2-3; CDR3 protein: CASNSGTDTQYF; CDR3 DNA: TGTGCCAGCAACTCGGGAACAGATACGCAGTATTTT
D gene: TRBD1; clone size: NA; V gene: TRBV10-3; CDR3 length: 9; J gene: TRBJ1-2; CDR3 protein: CATTGASTF; CDR3 DNA: TGTGCCACGACAGGGGCGAGCACCTTC
D gene: NA; clone size: NA; V gene: TRBV15; CDR3 length: 17; J gene: TRBJ2-3; CDR3 protein: CATSRDVGVPDTDTQYF; CDR3 DNA: TGTGCCACCAGCAGAGATGTGGGGGTCCCCGACACAGATACGCAGTATTTT
D gene: NA; clone size: once; V gene: TRBV7-2; CDR3 length: 12; J gene: TRBJ2-7; CDR3 protein: CAGSWDRYEQYF; CDR3 DNA: TGTGCCGGCAGTTGGGACCGCTACGAGCAGTACTTC
D gene: TRBD1; clone size: few; V gene: TRBV20-1; CDR3 length: 14; J gene: TRBJ1-1; CDR3 protein: CSARSQGAGTEAFF; CDR3 DNA: TGCAGTGCTAGATCCCAGGGGGCAGGCACTGAAGCTTTCTTT
D gene: NA; clone size: few; V gene: TRBV6-1; CDR3 length: 12; J gene: TRBJ2-4; CDR3 protein: CASSEVFEEQYF; CDR3 DNA: TGTGCCAGCAGTGAAGTTTTTGAAGAGCAGTACTTC
D gene: NA; clone size: NA; V gene: TRBV3-1; CDR3 length: 16; J gene: TRBJ1-5; CDR3 protein: CASSQDVPWGDQPQHF; CDR3 DNA: TGTGCCAGCAGCCAAGATGTCCCTTGGGGGGATCAGCCCCAGCATTTT